The 12 T cell receptor beta chains presented below share a single source sample, sequenced in a study of tumor and adjacent non-tumor tissue in lung cancer. The library came from three nested PCR rounds adapted from ARM-PCR protocols. MiXCR, applied by TCRdb to the multiplex PCR reads, yields one record per CDR3 protein. The table records about 50,000 distinct CDR3 sequences, just under 75% of them present only once. This sample's RNA came from whole unsorted tissue. Distant lung tissue was collected more than 3 cm away from the tumor edge. The sequencing sample was made of distant non-tumor lung tissue. Receptor source: a woman in her sixties with non-small cell lung cancer.

A remark on this clonotype: The CDR3 ends on some other residue instead of the conserved phenylalanine or tryptophan, so this is likely a read error. The J gene is TRBJ1-1, the V gene TRBV29-1; D perhaps matches TRBD1 (6 bases). The CDR3 is made up of 14 amino acids. Germline assignment: CDR1 SQVTM and CDR2 ANQGSEA. V lost 7 bases to trimming and J lost 5 bases, with 20 bases between them. For the CDR3, the DNA is TGCAGCGCGGGGAGGCAAGGACAGTATACTGAAGCTTTCTGT. This sequence encodes CSAGRQGQYTEAFC.

Of note for this clonotype: This is likely a read error, given that the CDR3 carries no conserved phenylalanine or tryptophan at its end. This chain connects TRBV6-2 or TRBV6-3 to TRBJ1-5; TRBD1 matches 7 bases. Germline lookup yields CDR1 MNHEY and CDR2 SVGEGT. The CDR3 runs to 17 residues. Trimming at V came to 9 bases and at J to 0 bases, leaving 14 bases not matched to a gene. CDR3 amino acids: CASISAGTVLSNQPQHI. DNA for the CDR3: TGTGCCAGTATTTCCGCCGGGACAGTACTTAGCAATCAGCCCCAGCATATT.

On this clonotype: Germline and junction disagree at one end, which may indicate a read error. The chain employs TRBV11-2 and TRBJ2-2; TRBD1 or TRBD2 may be the D gene (7 bases each). The length of the CDR3 is 17 residues. Germline V CDR1 and CDR2: SGHAT, FQNNGV. The CDR3 DNA follows: TGTGCCAGCAGCTCTCCCCAGGGGGGGCGGAACACCGTGGAGCTGTTCTTC. Its translation is CASSSPQGGRNTVELFF. Full variable domain (missing parts from reference TRBV11-2 and TRBJ2-2): EAGVAQSPRYKIIEKRQSVAFWCNPISGHATLYWYQQILGQGPKLLIQFQNNGVVDDSQLPKDRFSAERLKGVDSTLKIQPAKLEDSAVYLCASSSPQGGRNTVELFFGEGSRLTVL.

Details on this clonotype: The junction and the germline gene differ at one end; a read error may be behind it. V and J are TRBV10-3 and TRBJ2-7; TRBD2 aligns across 11 bases. The CDR3 covers 14 residues. Germline CDR1 and CDR2: ENHRY and SYGVKD. CDR3 in DNA: TGTGCCATCAATGCCGGGACTAGCGGATACGATCAGTACTTC. Protein sequence: CAINAGTSGYDQYF.

This clonotype was seen ten or more times. V gene TRBV6-2 or TRBV6-3 combines with J gene TRBJ1-5; 8 positions match TRBD1. The CDR3 is 15 amino acids. The V segment lost 7 bases and the J segment 3 bases; nucleotides outside the gene matches: 8. The germline gives CDR1 MNHEY, CDR2 SVGEGT. CDR3 loop: CASKTDRDFNQPQHF. CDR3 DNA: TGTGCCAGCAAGACGGACAGGGATTTCAATCAGCCCCAGCATTTT.

This clonotype was seen once. The V call is TRBV19, the J call TRBJ2-3; no reliable D call. This CDR3 contains 15 residues. V gave up 6 bases and J gave up 5 bases, with 18 bases separating them. The germline CDR1 and CDR2 sequences are LNHDA and SQIVND (reference sequence). Written as DNA, the CDR3 is TGTGCCAGTAGCCCTAGGACCGGGTTGGGAGATACGCAGTATTTT. It specifies CASSPRTGLGDTQYF.

Comment on this clonotype: Because it lacks the conserved phenylalanine or tryptophan at the end, this CDR3 is likely a read error. The DNA is omitted, as the CDR3 cannot be located on it reliably, and the CDR3 follows TCRdb's listing. This chain links TRBV4-3 with TRBJ2-7; the tabulated D call, TRBD2, remains unverified against the DNA. The germline V gene has CDR1 LGHNA and CDR2 YSLEER. The CDR3 sequence runs 15 residues, both termini included. The CDR3 is CASSQGTSGTYEQYS.

In the case of this clonotype: Compared with germline, one end of the junction differs, possibly owing to a read error. The chain links TRBV20-1 to TRBJ2-5; 9 positions match TRBD2. The CDR3 extends over 14 amino acids. Germline loops: CDR1 DFQATT, CDR2 SNEGSKA (reference sequence). This CDR3 reads CSTSASGGRETQYF. CDR3 in DNA: TGCAGTACTAGTGCCAGCGGGGGGCGAGAGACCCAGTACTTC.

A single count supports this clonotype. One end of the junction is discordant with germline, which a read error may explain. This chain joins TRBV7-2 and TRBJ2-5, with TRBD2 matching 11 bases. Germline V lookup: CDR1 SGHTA, CDR2 FQGNSA. The CDR3 sequence is 14 residues long. Here the CDR3 DNA reads TGTGCCAGCAGTTATAGCGGGGGGGCTGAGACCCAGAACTTC. Encoded protein: CASSYSGGAETQNF.

V gene TRBV30 combines with J gene TRBJ2-7; possible D gene TRBD1, 6 bases. The germline V and J ends were trimmed by 5 bases and 2 bases, with 13 bases remaining between them. Germline V gene sequence: CDR1 GTSNPN, CDR2 SVGIG (reference sequence). CDR3 length equals 13 residues. CDR3 loop: CAWGPQGAYEQYF. CDR3 coding DNA: TGTGCCTGGGGGCCACAGGGTGCCTACGAGCAGTACTTC.

Note on this clonotype: An end of the junction differs from the germline gene, which may be a read error. The chain joins TRBV7-8 to TRBJ2-3; possibly TRBD1 or TRBD2 for D (5 bases each). This CDR3 comprises 15 residues. From germline, CDR1 is SGHVS and CDR2 FQNEAQ. The CDR3 coding sequence is TGTGCCAGTAGCTTCGGGACGGCTAGCACAGAAACGCAGTATTTT. This sequence encodes CASSFGTASTETQYF.

Comments on this clonotype: One junction end disagrees with the germline gene, perhaps due to a read error. This chain links TRBV4-3 with TRBJ2-1; D unresolved. The CDR3 contains 15 residues. The V gene's germline CDR1 is LGHNA and CDR2 YSLEER. The CDR3, as DNA: TGCACCAGCAGCTCCTCCGGGTCGTCCGACGATGAGCAGTTCTTC. It yields the protein CTSSSSGSSDDEQFF.